The sequence of this T cell receptor (beta chain) was determined in a study of cytomegalovirus exposure and HLA in healthy donors. This clone was seen once. Its antigen is not identified. Findings and limits, study-wide: The study found most TCR sequences rare, yet found some public TCRs in many donors.

Libraries were prepared by immunoSEQ multiplex PCR; TCRdb keeps only in-frame clonotypes and omits some of them. The table shows 100,000 to 150,000 clones, with under 90% occurring only once. The receptor comes from a woman between 18 and 30 years old in good health and CMV-seronegative. Sequenced material: PBMCs.

CDR3 in amino acids: CSVEGASGTIDTQYF. The CDR3 DNA is TGCAGCGTCGAGGGCGCTAGCGGGACGATAGATACGCAGTATTTT. The chain joins TRBV29-1 to TRBJ2-3; TRBD2 agrees at 9 bases. V shed 6 bases, J shed 5 bases, and the junction held 12 bases outside the gene matches. This CDR3 is 15 amino acids long. Germline V CDR1 and CDR2: SQVTM, ANQGSEA.